The 6 T cell receptor beta chains below were found in one sample sequenced in a study of control samples from healthy donors and cancer patients. TCRdb's table, derived via immunoSEQ multiplex PCR, lists solely in-frame clones and lacks some. The sample consists of 50,000 to 55,000 clones, approximately 90% of them appearing once. Sequencing was performed on PBMCs. These receptors all come from a man between 60 and 75 years old with head and neck cancer.

This chain joins TRBV10-3 and TRBJ2-7; unclear D gene. The length of the CDR3 is 12 residues. Trimming shortened V by 4 bases and J by 6 bases, and 10 bases separated the two germline ends. Germline loops: CDR1 ENHRY, CDR2 SYGVKD. The CDR3: CAISGKGIEQYF. The CDR3 DNA sequence: TGTGCCATCAGTGGAAAAGGGATCGAGCAGTACTTC.

Only a few counts were recorded for this clone. V gene TRBV30 combines with J gene TRBJ2-2; D unresolved. V gave up 2 bases and J gave up 4 bases, with 5 bases separating them. The CDR3 sequence is 12 residues long. CDR1 is GTSNPN, CDR2 SVGIG, per germline (reference sequence). CDR3 amino acids: CAWSHFTGELFF. The CDR3 bases are TGTGCCTGGAGTCACTTCACCGGGGAGCTGTTTTTT.

This clone was counted a few times. The J gene is TRBJ1-1, the V gene TRBV6-6; no clear D gene. The CDR3 is made up of 13 amino acids. Germline V CDR1 and CDR2: MNHNY, SVGAGI (reference sequence). Trimming took off 5 bases at V and 4 bases at J, with 11 bases between the two ends. The CDR3 protein is CASSLSPSTEAFF. In nucleotides, the CDR3 is TGTGCCAGCAGTCTATCGCCGAGCACTGAAGCTTTCTTT.

V gene TRBV7-2 combines with J gene TRBJ1-2, with D unresolved. CDR1 is SGHTA and CDR2 is FQGNSA in the germline V gene. CDR3 size: 12 residues. V dropped 1 base and J dropped 10 bases, with 10 bases sitting between them. As DNA, the CDR3 is TGTGCCAGCAGCTTAGATGGGTTCTCCTACACCTTC. Amino acid sequence: CASSLDGFSYTF.

The V and J genes are TRBV10-3 and TRBJ1-1; perhaps TRBD1 as D (6 bases). The germline V gene encodes CDR1 ENHRY and CDR2 SYGVKD. The CDR3 loop spans 12 amino acids. V was clipped by 10 bases and J by 4 bases, with 13 bases between them. CDR3 loop: CASRGLSTEAFF. In nucleotides, the CDR3 is TGTGCCAGCAGGGGTTTGAGCACTGAAGCTTTCTTT.

The chain has TRBV30 and TRBJ1-4; 8 nucleotides align to TRBD1. Unmatched junction bases numbered 5, after V lost 3 bases and J lost 8 bases. The length of the CDR3 is 13 residues. The V gene's germline CDR1 is GTSNPN and CDR2 SVGIG (reference sequence). The CDR3 loop is CAWSGQGGEKLFF. The CDR3 nucleotides are TGTGCCTGGAGCGGACAGGGCGGAGAAAAACTGTTTTTT.